The T cell receptor beta chain under discussion was sequenced for a study of Ad26.COV2.S vaccination and SARS-CoV-2 variants. This sample's treatment: around 19 received Ad26.COV2.S at low or high dose, single or two shots; roughly five received placebo; per-sample allocation not given. Material that was analyzed had been drawn on day 63 after the first vaccine or placebo injection. Per germline, CDR1 MDHEN and CDR2 SYDVKM. The CDR3 length is 11 residues. Trimming removed 8 bases at V and 2 bases at J, with 4 bases between. The repertoire was sequenced with immunoSEQ multiplex PCR; TCRdb's copy has only in-frame clones and lacks some. The repertoire holds 300,000 to 350,000 clones, more than 85% seen once, with just under 5% in the top ten.

This chain links TRBV28 with TRBJ1-3, with no clear D. This receptor was taken from a person between 18 and 59 years old who received the Ad26.COV2.S COVID-19 vaccine or a placebo. The sample was peripheral blood, taken in a trial of Ad26.COV2.S vaccine versus placebo. The CDR3 loop is CASRAGNTIYF. CDR3 DNA: TGTGCCAGCCGGGCTGGAAACACCATATATTTT.